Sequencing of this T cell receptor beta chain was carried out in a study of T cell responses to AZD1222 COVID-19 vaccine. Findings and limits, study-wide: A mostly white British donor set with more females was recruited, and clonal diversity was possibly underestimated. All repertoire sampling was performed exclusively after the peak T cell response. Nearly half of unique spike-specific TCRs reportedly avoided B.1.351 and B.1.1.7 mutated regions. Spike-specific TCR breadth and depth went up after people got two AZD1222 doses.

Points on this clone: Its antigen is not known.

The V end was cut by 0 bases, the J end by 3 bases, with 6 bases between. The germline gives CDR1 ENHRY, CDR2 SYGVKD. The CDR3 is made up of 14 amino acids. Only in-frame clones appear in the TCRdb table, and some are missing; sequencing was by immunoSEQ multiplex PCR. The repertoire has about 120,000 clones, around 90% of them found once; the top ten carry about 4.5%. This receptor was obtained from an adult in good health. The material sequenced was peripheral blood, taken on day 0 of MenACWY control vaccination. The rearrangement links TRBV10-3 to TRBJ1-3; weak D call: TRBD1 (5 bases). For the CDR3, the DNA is TGTGCCATCAGTGAGTCCACAGGTGGAAACACCATATATTTT. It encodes CAISESTGGNTIYF.